This T cell receptor beta chain emerged from a study of T cells after posttransplantation cyclophosphamide. Findings of the study overall: Donor CD8+ memory clones often dominated recipient blood repertoires at later times.

This clone showed up many times. Antigen: not known. The repertoire was sequenced with immunoSEQ multiplex PCR; TCRdb's copy has only in-frame clones and lacks some. The repertoire shows 20,000 to 25,000 clones, none seen only once; the top ten take around 1.9%. V trimming: 0 bases; J trimming: 0 bases; junction bases outside the gene matches: 0. Germline V gene sequence: CDR1 MNHEY, CDR2 SVGAGI. This CDR3 is built from 16 residues. Busulfan-fludarabine conditioning, marrow transplant, and cyclophosphamide on days +3 and +4 were administered. This clonotype was sampled from a male patient in his late teens or twenties who received an allogeneic stem cell transplant from a related donor, was CMV-positive, and had no GVHD. A share of the T cells may be of graft donor origin. The chain employs TRBV6-5 and TRBJ2-3, with 10 bases fitting TRBD2. The material was PBMCs, obtained after allogeneic stem cell transplant with posttransplant cyclophosphamide. CDR3 nucleotide sequence: TGTGCCAGCAGTTACTCGACTAGCGGGAGCACAGATACGCAGTATTTT. Encoded protein: CASSYSTSGSTDTQYF.